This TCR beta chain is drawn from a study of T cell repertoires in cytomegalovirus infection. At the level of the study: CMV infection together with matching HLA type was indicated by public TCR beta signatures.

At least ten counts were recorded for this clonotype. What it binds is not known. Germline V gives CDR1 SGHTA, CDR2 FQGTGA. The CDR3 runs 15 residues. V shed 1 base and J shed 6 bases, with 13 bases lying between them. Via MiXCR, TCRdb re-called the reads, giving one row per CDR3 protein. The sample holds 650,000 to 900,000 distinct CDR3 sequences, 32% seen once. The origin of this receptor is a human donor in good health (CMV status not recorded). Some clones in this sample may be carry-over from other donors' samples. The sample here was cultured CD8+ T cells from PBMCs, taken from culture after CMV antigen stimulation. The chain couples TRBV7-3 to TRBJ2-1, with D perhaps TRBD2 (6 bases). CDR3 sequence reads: CASSLIGGAGNEQFF. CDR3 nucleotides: TGTGCCAGCAGCTTAATAGGAGGGGCTGGCAATGAGCAGTTCTTC.